Below are 5 T cell receptor beta chains sequenced from a single sample in a study of blood T cell repertoires in COVID-19. Data came from immunoSEQ multiplex PCR; TCRdb stores just in-frame clones and leaves some out. The table records 250,000 to 350,000 clones, approximately 87% of them present only once. The source material was peripheral blood. These receptor sequences come from a woman in her forties or fifties who had recovered from COVID-19.

This clone showed up many times. The rearrangement links TRBV7-2 to TRBJ1-3, with a weak D call TRBD1 (6 bases). The CDR3 contains 19 residues. The V end was cut by 5 bases, the J end by 0 bases, with 23 bases between. The germline V gene encodes CDR1 SGHTA and CDR2 FQGNSA. The CDR3 loop reads CASSTTGFRDKSSGNTIYF. The DNA for the CDR3 is TGTGCCAGCAGCACAACTGGCTTCCGGGACAAATCCTCTGGAAACACCATATATTTT.

The V and J genes are TRBV11-3 and TRBJ2-1, with 9 bases that match TRBD2. V lost 0 bases to trimming and J lost 8 bases; unmatched junction nucleotides: 2. Per the germline V gene, CDR1 is SGHNT and CDR2 is YENEEA. The CDR3 runs 14 residues. CDR3 loop: CASSLDGGGDEQFF. In DNA form, the CDR3 reads TGTGCCAGCAGCTTAGATGGCGGGGGGGATGAGCAGTTCTTC.

This chain connects TRBV20-1 to TRBJ1-1; D possibly corresponds to TRBD1 (5 bases). Trimming removed 3 bases from V and 1 base from J, with 12 bases in between. Germline CDR1 and CDR2: DFQATT and SNEGSKA (reference sequence). The CDR3 spans 14 residues. The CDR3 DNA reads as TGCAGTGCTAGTGACCAGGGAAAGAACACTGAAGCTTTCTTT. The encoded protein is CSASDQGKNTEAFF.

The J gene is TRBJ2-7, the V gene TRBV11-2, with TRBD2 identical over 12 bases. CDR3 length: 15 amino acids. V dropped 5 bases and J dropped 1; count of bases not matched to a gene: 3. The germline CDR1 and CDR2 sequences are SGHAT and FQNNGV. As DNA, the CDR3 is TGTGCCAGCAGCCAACTAGCGGGGGGATCCTACGAGCAGTACTTC. This gives the protein CASSQLAGGSYEQYF.

The chain combines TRBV18 with TRBJ2-1; 8 bases line up with TRBD2. There are 16 residues in the CDR3. CDR1 is KGHSH and CDR2 is LQKENI in the germline V gene. The V segment lost 3 bases and the J segment 2 bases; nucleotides outside the gene matches: 6. The CDR3 nucleotides read TGTGCCAGCTCACCCAGCGGGAGAGTCCCCTACAATGAGCAGTTCTTC. It encodes CASSPSGRVPYNEQFF.